This T cell receptor beta chain was observed in a study of shared clonotypes between healthy human individuals. Assay execution proceeded at the deep level. Each replicate PCR on the sorted subsets used about 0.2 ug DNA (around 30,000 T cell genomes). Authors' analysis steps: ImmunoSEQ only sent back junction sequences with no quality scores, so filtering was done differently. Clones were read by immunoSEQ multiplex PCR, and TCRdb kept only the in-frame ones, dropping some. The DNA gave D and trimming, while V, J and clone size come from that table. The sample yields some 1,400,000 clones, over 95% seen once. General study results and limits: Naive CD4 clonotypes overlapped across several donors at roughly 5.1%.

Of note for this clone: Antigen: not known.

The sequenced sample was naive CD4+ T cells sorted from blood. Regarding subset: CD45RA+ positively selected. The receptor was isolated from a man aged 25 to 40 in good health.

DNA of the CDR3: TGTGCCAGCAGCTCACGCCGGGGAGGGGGCGATGAAAAACTGTTTTTT. Residues: CASSSRRGGGDEKLFF. This rearrangement joins TRBV7-2 to TRBJ1-4; TRBD1 matches 7 bases. The junction had 11 bases not matched to a gene; V was cut back by 4 bases and J by 6 bases. The germline gives CDR1 SGHTA, CDR2 FQGNSA. The CDR3 runs 16 residues.